The 25 T cell receptor beta chains below come from one sample, sequenced in a study of blood T cell repertoires in COVID-19. The data were produced by immunoSEQ multiplex PCR, yet TCRdb's version contains in-frame clones alone and is incomplete. The table includes roughly 130,000 clones, about four fifths detected once. Sequences were obtained from peripheral blood. The receptors come from a woman of 80 years or more with acute or convalescent COVID-19.

The CDR3 sequence: CAWSEGGNYGYTF. The CDR3 coding sequence is TGTGCCTGGAGTGAGGGCGGGAACTATGGCTACACCTTC. This chain links TRBV30 with TRBJ1-2; D not certain. Germline CDR1 GTSNPN, CDR2 SVGIG (reference sequence). CDR3 length: 13 amino acids. The germline V and J ends were trimmed by 1 base and 2 bases, with 8 bases remaining between them.

This chain links TRBV5-4 with TRBJ1-2; D is possibly TRBD1 (5 bases). Germline V gene lookup returns CDR1 SGHNT and CDR2 YYREEE (reference sequence). Trimming pared 3 bases from V and 4 bases from J, leaving 16 bases between. There are 15 residues in the CDR3. The CDR3 DNA reads as TGTGCCAGCAGCTCCCTAGTGGGGGGTGGCTATGGCTACACCTTC. Translation gives CASSSLVGGGYGYTF.

The V gene is TRBV10-1, the J gene TRBJ1-1, with D maybe TRBD1 (5 bases). The CDR3 has 15 residues. V shed 2 bases and J shed 5 bases, with 15 bases lying between them. Germline CDR1 and CDR2: WNHNN and SYGVQD (reference sequence). The CDR3 sequence: CASSENSRAGTEAFF. The CDR3 DNA sequence: TGCGCCAGCAGTGAGAATTCCAGGGCGGGGACTGAAGCTTTCTTT.

This clone has more than one count but fewer than ten. This chain links TRBV30 with TRBJ2-1; the D call may be TRBD1 or TRBD2 (5 bases each). Germline CDR1 reads GTSNPN; CDR2 reads SVGIG (reference sequence). The V end was cut by 5 bases, the J end by 5 bases, with 10 bases between. CDR3 length equals 12 residues. The CDR3 DNA is TGTGCCTGGGGGGCGCGGGACAATGAGCAGTTCTTC. Residues: CAWGARDNEQFF.

V gene TRBV3-1 (or the pseudogene TRBV3-2) combines with J gene TRBJ1-3, with D possibly TRBD1 on 5 matching bases. CDR3 length: 18 residues. V was shortened by 0 bases and J by 4 bases, with 19 bases between the two germline ends. The germline CDR1 and CDR2 sequences are LGHDT and YNNKEL (reference sequence). The CDR3 protein is CASSQDPELRRGGNTIYF. The CDR3, as DNA: TGTGCCAGCAGCCAAGACCCCGAACTACGGCGGGGGGGAAACACCATATATTTT.

The rearrangement links TRBV9 to TRBJ1-2; D perhaps matches TRBD1 (5 bases). CDR1 SGDLS and CDR2 YYNGEE come from the germline V gene. The CDR3 sequence is 12 residues long. V was cut by 6 bases and J by 6 bases, with 12 bases left in between. CDR3 DNA sequence: TGTGCCAGCAACCACCAGGGCCATGGCTACACCTTC. Its protein product is CASNHQGHGYTF.

The chain has TRBV11-2 and TRBJ2-6; 9 bases fit TRBD1. The CDR3 has 19 residues. CDR1 and CDR2 (germline): SGHAT, FQNNGV. V shed 2 bases, J shed 0 bases, and the junction held 8 bases outside the gene matches. CDR3 region: CASSLPSDRGRSGANVLTF. For the CDR3, the DNA is TGTGCCAGCAGCTTACCCTCGGACAGGGGACGCTCTGGGGCCAACGTCCTGACTTTC.

The V gene is TRBV24-1, the J gene TRBJ2-1, with D uncertain. The CDR3 extends over 13 amino acids. Germline V lookup: CDR1 KGHDR, CDR2 SFDVKD. V lost 3 bases, J lost 5 bases, and 7 bases lay in between. Written as DNA, the CDR3 is TGTGCCACCAGTGATGCGACTGACAATGAGCAGTTCTTC. It yields the protein CATSDATDNEQFF.

The DNA for the CDR3 is TGTGCCAGCAGTTCCGGGAACACTGAAGCTTTCTTT. This encodes CASSSGNTEAFF. The V gene is TRBV27, the J gene TRBJ1-1; D is undetermined. The germline gives CDR1 MNHEY, CDR2 SMNVEV (reference sequence). The CDR3 consists of 12 residues. V dropped 4 bases and J dropped 1 base, with 4 bases sitting between them.

The chain uses TRBV6-5 and TRBJ2-7; 8 bases line up with TRBD1. Trimming removed 6 bases from V and 1 base from J; junction bases left unmatched: 8. The CDR3 contains 15 residues. The germline gives CDR1 MNHEY, CDR2 SVGAGI. As DNA, the CDR3 is TGTGCCAGCAGACGTGACAGGGGCTCTTCCTACGAGCAGTACTTC. Translating gives CASRRDRGSSYEQYF.

Comments on this clone: The same CDR3 arises from other DNA sequences in this sample as well. CDR3 nucleotides: TGTGCCAGCAGCAGAGATAACTATGGCTACACCTTC. Protein sequence: CASSRDNYGYTF. The chain links TRBV9 to TRBJ1-2; D is ambiguous. Trimming removed 4 bases at V and 1 base at J, with 5 bases between. Germline CDR1 and CDR2: SGDLS and YYNGEE. This CDR3 contains 12 residues.

This rearrangement joins TRBV9 to TRBJ2-2; D is ambiguous. Germline CDR1 and CDR2: SGDLS and YYNGEE. Trimming stripped 0 bases from V and 5 bases from J, with 5 bases between. The CDR3 sequence is 13 residues long. CDR3 nucleotide sequence: TGTGCCAGCAGCGTAGGAACAACCGGGGAGCTGTTTTTT. Amino acid sequence: CASSVGTTGELFF.

The chain joins TRBV5-1 to TRBJ2-1; possible D gene TRBD1, 6 bases. This CDR3 has 15 amino acids. Germline CDR1 SGHRS, CDR2 YFSETQ. With 2 bases removed from V and 0 bases from J, the gap between germline ends came to 9 bases. The CDR3 bases are TGCGCCAGCAGCTTACAGGGCAGCTCCTACAATGAGCAGTTCTTC. Encoded protein: CASSLQGSSYNEQFF. The complete variable domain, with remaining parts taken from reference TRBV5-1 and TRBJ2-1, reads KAGVTQTPRYLIKTRGQQVTLSCSPISGHRSVSWYQQTPGQGLQFLFEYFSETQRNKGNFPGRFSGRQFSNSRSEMNVSTLELGDSALYLCASSLQGSSYNEQFFGPGTRLTVL.

The V and J genes are TRBV18 and TRBJ1-2, with D maybe TRBD1 (6 bases). V was trimmed by 2 bases and J by 5 bases, leaving 12 bases between them. Germline CDR1 KGHSH, CDR2 LQKENI. The CDR3 runs 14 residues. CDR3 coding DNA: TGTGCCAGCTCACCATTGACAGGAGAGTATGGCTACACCTTC. Translation: CASSPLTGEYGYTF.

This clone appeared once. This chain connects TRBV19 to TRBJ2-5, with TRBD2 matching 12 bases. The ends lost 6 bases at V and 2 bases at J; junction bases unmatched: 4. The CDR3 sequence is 15 residues long. Germline values: CDR1 LNHDA, CDR2 SQIVND (reference sequence). The CDR3 nucleotides are TGTGCCAGTAGCTCCGGGACTAGCGGGCAAGAGACCCAGTACTTC. This translates into CASSSGTSGQETQYF. The whole variable domain, remainder taken from reference TRBV19 and TRBJ2-5, is DGGITQSPKYLFRKEGQNVTLSCEQNLNHDAMYWYRQDPGQGLRLIYYSQIVNDFQKGDIAEGYSVSREKKESFPLTVTSAQKNPTAFYLCASSSGTSGQETQYFGPGTRLLVL.

The J gene is TRBJ1-5, the V gene TRBV3-1 (or the pseudogene TRBV3-2); D ambiguous. The CDR3 length is 13 residues. From germline, CDR1 is LGHDT and CDR2 YNNKEL (reference sequence). V was trimmed by 0 bases and J by 4 bases, leaving 4 bases between them. As DNA, the CDR3 is TGTGCCAGCAGCCAAGACAGGAATCAGCCCCAGCATTTT. Protein product: CASSQDRNQPQHF.

J is TRBJ2-7 and V is TRBV5-1; 10 nucleotides line up with TRBD2. Germline-derived CDR1 and CDR2 are SGHRS and YFSETQ. The J segment lost 7 bases and the V segment lost 7 bases, leaving 11 bases of the junction unmatched. The CDR3 contains 14 residues. CDR3 in DNA: TGCGCCAGCGCCCCCTTGGCTAGCGGGGGTGAGCAGTACTTC. It specifies CASAPLASGGEQYF.

This chain uses TRBV7-8 with TRBJ1-6, with 9 bases that match TRBD1. The length of the CDR3 is 15 residues. V trimming: 5 bases; J trimming: 7 bases; junction bases outside the gene matches: 6. Germline values: CDR1 SGHVS, CDR2 FQNEAQ. CDR3 coding DNA: TGTGCCAGCAGCAGGGGACAGGGTGCGAATTCACCCCTCCACTTT. Amino acid sequence: CASSRGQGANSPLHF.

The chain has TRBV7-9 and TRBJ1-2; the match to TRBD1 covers 8 bases. Germline CDR1 and CDR2: SEHNR and FQNEAQ (reference sequence). V lost 3 bases, J lost 3 bases, and 6 bases stayed unmatched. The CDR3 length is 15 residues. The CDR3, as DNA: TGTGCCAGCAGCTTTCTGGACAGGGAAGACTATGGCTACACCTTC. It is translated as CASSFLDREDYGYTF.

This clone was seen only once. The chain links TRBV29-1 to TRBJ2-5, with 8 bases identical to TRBD1. Looked up from germline, CDR1 is SQVTM and CDR2 is ANQGSEA. V shed 5 bases and J 3 bases; nucleotides not matched to a gene: 11. This CDR3 has 15 residues. The CDR3 reads CSVPHWTGFEETQYF. The CDR3 DNA follows: TGCAGCGTTCCGCACTGGACAGGGTTCGAAGAGACCCAGTACTTC. The complete variable domain, with remaining parts taken from reference TRBV29-1 and TRBJ2-5, reads SAVISQKPSRDICQRGTSLTIQCQVDSQVTMMFWYRQQPGQSLTLIATANQGSEATYESGFVIDKFPISRPNLTFSTLTVSNMSPEDSSIYLCSVPHWTGFEETQYFGPGTRLLVL.

This chain uses TRBV23-1 with TRBJ1-2; 7 bases match TRBD1. TRBV23-1 is an open reading frame whose function is uncertain. The CDR3 has 17 amino acids. Trimming cost V 0 bases and J 2 bases; bases outside gene matches: 9. The CDR3 loop reads CASSQSDPGTENYGYTF. The CDR3 DNA is TGCGCCAGCAGTCAATCGGATCCCGGGACAGAGAACTATGGCTACACCTTC.

V gene TRBV4-2 combines with J gene TRBJ2-6, with 11 bases fitting TRBD2. The V gene end was trimmed by 1 base and the J gene end by 0 bases; junction bases not matched to a gene: 17. The CDR3 length is 23 residues. CDR1 and CDR2 from the germline V gene are LGHNA and YNFKEQ. The CDR3 bases are TGTGCCAGCAGCCAAGGCCAACCACTACTAGCGGGGGACAGCCTCTCTGGGGCCAACGTCCTGACTTTC. This codes for CASSQGQPLLAGDSLSGANVLTF.

The CDR3 DNA reads as TGTGCCAGCAGCATGCCGGGACAGGGGATGACTGAAGCTTTCTTT. Translating it yields CASSMPGQGMTEAFF. This chain connects TRBV7-3 to TRBJ1-1, with 10 bases matching TRBD1. CDR1 is SGHTA and CDR2 is FQGTGA in the germline V gene. V was pared by 5 bases and J by 5 bases, with 8 bases of the junction left unmatched. The CDR3 is made up of 15 amino acids.

This clone appeared a single time. V usage is TRBV25-1 and J usage is TRBJ2-1; a possible D gene is TRBD2 (5 bases). V was pared by 1 base and J by 6 bases, with 22 bases between. Germline lookup yields CDR1 MGHDK and CDR2 SYGVNS. The CDR3 has 18 residues. The CDR3 DNA reads TGTGCCAGCAGTGAATTGGGGTCAACTGAGCCAGGAGGCAATGAGCAGTTCTTC. Amino acid sequence: CASSELGSTEPGGNEQFF.

V is TRBV13 and J is TRBJ1-1; no clear D gene. Trimming pared 3 bases from V and 3 bases from J, leaving 11 bases between. The CDR3 is 14 amino acids. CDR1 PRHDT and CDR2 FYEKMQ come from the germline V gene (reference sequence). The CDR3, as DNA: TGTGCCAGCAGCTTTTTGGAGGTGGACACTGAAGCTTTCTTT. Translated: CASSFLEVDTEAFF.